A selection of T cell receptor beta chains follows, all from one sample in a study of blood T cell repertoires in COVID-19. Assay: immunoSEQ multiplex PCR; the TCRdb copy retains only in-frame clones and omits some. The data contain 66,000 or so clones, around three quarters of them singletons. Sequencing used peripheral blood. Every receptor here comes from a human donor in a cohort sampled during active COVID-19. The CDR3 runs from the conserved cysteine through the conserved F or W. The D gene is left open where the match is weak. A clone size is listed for some rows: how often the clone was seen (once, few, many), or a class if it is expanded.

>TRBJ1-6|TRBV7-2|TRBD1|-
CASSRGQGYSPLHF
TGTGCCAGCAGCCGCGGACAGGGGTATTCACCCCTCCACTTT
>TRBJ2-3|TRBV20-1|-|-
CSARIADTQYF
TGCAGTGCTAGAATAGCAGATACGCAGTATTTT
>TRBJ2-1|TRBV27|-|-
CASRSGPNNEQFF
TGTGCCAGCAGGAGCGGACCTAACAATGAGCAGTTCTTC
>TRBJ2-1|TRBV11-2|-|-
CASSSTVGLVVHDEQFF
TGTGCCAGCAGCTCCACGGTGGGGCTAGTCGTTCATGATGAGCAGTTCTTC
>TRBJ2-3|TRBV5-5|-|-
CASSFSPADTQYF
TGTGCCAGCAGCTTTTCCCCGGCAGATACGCAGTATTTT
>TRBJ1-1|TRBV19|TRBD1|-
CASRPRTGDRRFRAFF
TGTGCCAGTAGACCCCGAACGGGGGACAGGAGATTTCGGGCTTTCTTT
>TRBJ1-1|TRBV30|-|once
CAWSDSGTNMNTEAFF
TGTGCCTGGAGTGACTCCGGGACTAACATGAACACTGAAGCTTTCTTT
>TRBJ2-3|TRBV7-6|TRBD2|-
CASSLNSGAGADTQYF
TGTGCCAGCAGCTTGAATAGCGGGGCGGGGGCAGATACGCAGTATTTT
>TRBJ2-7|TRBV3-1/TRBV3-2|TRBD2|-
CASSQDGAGGKVEQYF
TGTGCCAGCAGCCAAGATGGGGCGGGGGGGAAAGTCGAGCAGTACTTC
>TRBJ2-7|TRBV28|-|-
CASSFGGISSYEQYF
TGTGCCAGCAGTTTTGGCGGGATTAGCTCCTACGAGCAGTACTTC
>TRBJ2-5|TRBV30|TRBD2|once
CAWSAGLAGGRQETQYF
TGTGCCTGGAGTGCGGGACTAGCGGGAGGGCGACAAGAGACCCAGTACTTC
>TRBJ1-6|TRBV7-6|-|-
CASSLFRQKGSPLHF
TGTGCCAGCAGCTTATTCCGACAGAAGGGTTCACCCCTCCACTTT